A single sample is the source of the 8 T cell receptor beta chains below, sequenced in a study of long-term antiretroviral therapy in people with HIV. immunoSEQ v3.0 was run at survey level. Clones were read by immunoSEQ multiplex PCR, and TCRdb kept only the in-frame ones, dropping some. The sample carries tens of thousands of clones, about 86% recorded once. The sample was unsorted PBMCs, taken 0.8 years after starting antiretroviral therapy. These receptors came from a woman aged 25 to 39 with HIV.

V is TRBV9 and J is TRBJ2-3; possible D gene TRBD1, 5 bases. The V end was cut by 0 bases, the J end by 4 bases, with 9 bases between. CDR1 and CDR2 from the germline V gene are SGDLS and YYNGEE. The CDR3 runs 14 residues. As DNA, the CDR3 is TGTGCCAGCAGCGTAGTGGAAGGGGCAGATACGCAGTATTTT. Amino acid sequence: CASSVVEGADTQYF.

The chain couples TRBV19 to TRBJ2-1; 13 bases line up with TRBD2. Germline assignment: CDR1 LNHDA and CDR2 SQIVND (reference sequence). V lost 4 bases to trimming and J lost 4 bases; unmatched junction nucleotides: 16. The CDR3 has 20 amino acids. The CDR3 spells CASSTKSIRGLAGSYNEQFF. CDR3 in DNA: TGTGCCAGTAGTACTAAATCCATTAGGGGACTAGCGGGGAGTTACAATGAGCAGTTCTTC.

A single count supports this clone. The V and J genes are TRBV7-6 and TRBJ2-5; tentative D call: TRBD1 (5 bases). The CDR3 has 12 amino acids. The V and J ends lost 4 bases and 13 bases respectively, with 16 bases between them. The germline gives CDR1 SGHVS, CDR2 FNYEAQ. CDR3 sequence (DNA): TGTGCCAGCAGCTCAACTTCAGGGTTTAGGTACTTC. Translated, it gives CASSSTSGFRYF.

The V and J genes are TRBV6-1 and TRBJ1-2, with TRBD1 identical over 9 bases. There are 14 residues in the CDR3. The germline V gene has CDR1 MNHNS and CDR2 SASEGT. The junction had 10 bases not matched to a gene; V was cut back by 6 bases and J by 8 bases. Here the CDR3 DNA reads TGTGCCAGCAGCGGGCGGACAGGGGCTGGAGGCTACACCTTC. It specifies CASSGRTGAGGYTF.

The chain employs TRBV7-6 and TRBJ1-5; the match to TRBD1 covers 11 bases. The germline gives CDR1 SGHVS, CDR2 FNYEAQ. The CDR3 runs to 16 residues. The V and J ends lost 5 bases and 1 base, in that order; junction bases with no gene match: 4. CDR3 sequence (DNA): TGTGCCAGCAGCACGGGACAGGGGGGGAGCAATCAGCCCCAGCATTTT. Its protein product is CASSTGQGGSNQPQHF.

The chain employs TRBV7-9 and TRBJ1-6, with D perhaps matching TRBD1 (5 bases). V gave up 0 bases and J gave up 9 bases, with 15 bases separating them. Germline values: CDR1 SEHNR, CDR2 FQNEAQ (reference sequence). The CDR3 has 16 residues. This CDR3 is CASSLASGFDISPLHF. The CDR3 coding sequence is TGTGCCAGCAGCTTAGCGTCAGGGTTCGATATTTCACCCCTCCACTTT.

The CDR3 spells CASSGGSLGVGSPLHF. The CDR3 nucleotides read TGTGCCAGCAGTGGGGGTAGTTTAGGGGTAGGTTCACCCCTCCACTTT. The chain has TRBV6-1 and TRBJ1-6, with a weak D call TRBD1 (5 bases). This CDR3 comprises 16 residues. V lost 4 bases to trimming and J lost 9 bases, with 19 bases between them. Per the germline V gene, CDR1 is MNHNS and CDR2 is SASEGT.

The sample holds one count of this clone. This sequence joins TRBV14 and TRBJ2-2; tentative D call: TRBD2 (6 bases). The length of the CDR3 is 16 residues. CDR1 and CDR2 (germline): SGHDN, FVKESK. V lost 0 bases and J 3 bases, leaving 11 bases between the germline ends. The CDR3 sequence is CASSQEATSYTGELFF. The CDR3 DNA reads TGTGCCAGCAGCCAAGAGGCAACTAGCTACACCGGGGAGCTGTTTTTT.